Given below is one TCR beta chain in context. Sequencing used immunoSEQ multiplex PCR; TCRdb keeps in-frame clones, though not all of them. The table has around 100,000 clones, roughly 84% seen once. The data were taken from a study of blood T cell repertoires in COVID-19. Germline V gives CDR1 MNHEY, CDR2 SVGEGT. V trimming: 6 bases; J trimming: 5 bases; junction bases outside the gene matches: 9. CDR3 length: 15 amino acids. The sample taken for sequencing was peripheral blood. This receptor was obtained from a human donor in a cohort sampled during active COVID-19. The V and J genes are TRBV6-2 or TRBV6-3 and TRBJ2-5, with TRBD2 matching over 10 bases. The CDR3 spells CASSLLAGSWETQYF. For the CDR3, the DNA is TGTGCCAGCAGCCTACTAGCGGGGAGCTGGGAGACCCAGTACTTC.